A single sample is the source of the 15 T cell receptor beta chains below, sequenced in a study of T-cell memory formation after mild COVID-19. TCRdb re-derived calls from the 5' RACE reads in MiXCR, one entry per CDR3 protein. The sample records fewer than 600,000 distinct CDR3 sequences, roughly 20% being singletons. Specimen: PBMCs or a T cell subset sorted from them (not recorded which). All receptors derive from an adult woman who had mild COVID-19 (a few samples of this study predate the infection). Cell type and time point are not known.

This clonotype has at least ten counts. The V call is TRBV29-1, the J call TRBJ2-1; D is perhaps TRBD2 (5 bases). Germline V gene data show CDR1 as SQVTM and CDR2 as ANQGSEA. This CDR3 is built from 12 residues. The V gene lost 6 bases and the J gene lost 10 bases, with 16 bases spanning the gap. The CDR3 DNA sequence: TGCAGCGTGGAGAGGGATGGTAGGGAGCAGTTCTTC. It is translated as CSVERDGREQFF.

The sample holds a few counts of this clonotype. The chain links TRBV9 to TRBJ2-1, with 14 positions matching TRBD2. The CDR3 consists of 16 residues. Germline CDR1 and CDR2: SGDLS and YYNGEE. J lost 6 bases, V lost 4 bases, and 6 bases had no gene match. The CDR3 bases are TGTGCCAGCAGCCCCAGACTAGCGGGAGGGCTCAATGAGCAGTTCTTC. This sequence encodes CASSPRLAGGLNEQFF.

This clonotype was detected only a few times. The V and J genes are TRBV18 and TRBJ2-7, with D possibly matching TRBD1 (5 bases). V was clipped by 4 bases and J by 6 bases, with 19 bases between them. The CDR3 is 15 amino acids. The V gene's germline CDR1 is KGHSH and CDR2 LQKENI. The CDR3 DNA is TGTGCCAGCTCACGAGGACACACCCCCGGCGGCGAGCAGTACTTC. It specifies CASSRGHTPGGEQYF. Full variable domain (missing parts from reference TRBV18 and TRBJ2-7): NAGVMQNPRHLVRRRGQEARLRCSPMKGHSHVYWYRQLPEEGLKFMVYLQKENIIDESGMPKERFSAEFPKEGPSILRIQQVVRGDSAAYFCASSRGHTPGGEQYFGPGTRLTVT.

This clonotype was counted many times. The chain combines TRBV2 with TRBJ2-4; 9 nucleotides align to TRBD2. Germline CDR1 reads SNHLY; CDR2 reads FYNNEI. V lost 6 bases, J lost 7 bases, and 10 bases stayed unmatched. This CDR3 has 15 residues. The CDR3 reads CASRIEASGKNIQYF. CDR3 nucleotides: TGTGCCAGCAGGATCGAGGCTAGCGGGAAGAACATTCAGTACTTC.

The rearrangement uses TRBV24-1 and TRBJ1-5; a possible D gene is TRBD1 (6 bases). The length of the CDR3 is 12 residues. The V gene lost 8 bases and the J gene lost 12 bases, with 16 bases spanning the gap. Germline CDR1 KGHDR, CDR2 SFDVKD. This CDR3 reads CATTDYTGNQHF. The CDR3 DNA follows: TGTGCCACCACCGATTACACAGGGAACCAGCATTTT.

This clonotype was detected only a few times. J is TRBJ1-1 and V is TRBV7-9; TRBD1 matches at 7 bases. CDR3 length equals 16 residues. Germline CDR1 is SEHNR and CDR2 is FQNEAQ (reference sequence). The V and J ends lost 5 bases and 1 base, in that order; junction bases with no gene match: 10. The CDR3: CASSETGEGRNTEAFF. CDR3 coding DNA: TGTGCCAGCAGCGAAACAGGGGAGGGACGGAACACTGAAGCTTTCTTT.

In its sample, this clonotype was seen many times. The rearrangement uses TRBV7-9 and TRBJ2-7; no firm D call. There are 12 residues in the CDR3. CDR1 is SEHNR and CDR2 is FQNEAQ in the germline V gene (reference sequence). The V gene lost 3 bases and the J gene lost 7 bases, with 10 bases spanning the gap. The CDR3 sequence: CASSFDRFEQYF. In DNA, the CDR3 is TGTGCCAGCAGCTTCGACCGGTTTGAGCAGTACTTC.

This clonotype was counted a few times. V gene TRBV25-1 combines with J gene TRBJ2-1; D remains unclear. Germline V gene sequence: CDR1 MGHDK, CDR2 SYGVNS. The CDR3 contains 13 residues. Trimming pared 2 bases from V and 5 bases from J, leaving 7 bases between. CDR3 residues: CASSEVPNNEQFF. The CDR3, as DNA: TGTGCCAGCAGTGAAGTCCCGAACAATGAGCAGTTCTTC.

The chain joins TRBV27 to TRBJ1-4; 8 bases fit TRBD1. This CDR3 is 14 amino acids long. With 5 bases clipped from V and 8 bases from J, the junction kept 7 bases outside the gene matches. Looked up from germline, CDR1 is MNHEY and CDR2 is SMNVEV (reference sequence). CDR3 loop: CASSTRTGPEKLFF. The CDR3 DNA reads TGTGCCAGCAGTACGCGGACAGGGCCGGAAAAACTGTTTTTT. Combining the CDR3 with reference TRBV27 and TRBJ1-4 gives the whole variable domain EAQVTQNPRYLITVTGKKLTVTCSQNMNHEYMSWYRQDPGLGLRQIYYSMNVEVTDKGDVPEGYKVSRKEKRNFPLILESPSPNQTSLYFCASSTRTGPEKLFFGSGTQLSVL.

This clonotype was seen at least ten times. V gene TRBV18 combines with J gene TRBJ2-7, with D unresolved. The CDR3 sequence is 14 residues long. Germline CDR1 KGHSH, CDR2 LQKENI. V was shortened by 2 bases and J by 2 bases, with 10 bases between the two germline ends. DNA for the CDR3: TGTGCCAGCTCACCAGGAGAGAGTCCCTACGAGCAGTACTTC. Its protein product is CASSPGESPYEQYF.

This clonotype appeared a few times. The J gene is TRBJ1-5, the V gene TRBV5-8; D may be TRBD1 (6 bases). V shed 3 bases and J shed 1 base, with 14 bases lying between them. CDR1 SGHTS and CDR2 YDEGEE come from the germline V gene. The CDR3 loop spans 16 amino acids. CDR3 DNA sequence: TGTGCCAGCAGCTGGACAGCGGTTAACAGCAATCAGCCCCAGCATTTT. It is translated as CASSWTAVNSNQPQHF.

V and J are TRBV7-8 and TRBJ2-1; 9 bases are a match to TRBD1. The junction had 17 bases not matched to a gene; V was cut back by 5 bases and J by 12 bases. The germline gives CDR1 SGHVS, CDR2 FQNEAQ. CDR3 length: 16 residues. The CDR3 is CASSNSDGQWGQGQFF. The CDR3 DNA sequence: TGTGCCAGCAGCAATAGCGACGGGCAGTGGGGACAGGGGCAGTTCTTC.

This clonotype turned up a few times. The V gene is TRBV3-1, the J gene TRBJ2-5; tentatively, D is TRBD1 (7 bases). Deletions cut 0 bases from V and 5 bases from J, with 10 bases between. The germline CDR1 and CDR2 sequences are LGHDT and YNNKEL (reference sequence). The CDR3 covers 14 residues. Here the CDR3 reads CASSQESGGETQYF. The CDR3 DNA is TGTGCCAGCAGCCAAGAATCAGGGGGGGAGACCCAGTACTTC.

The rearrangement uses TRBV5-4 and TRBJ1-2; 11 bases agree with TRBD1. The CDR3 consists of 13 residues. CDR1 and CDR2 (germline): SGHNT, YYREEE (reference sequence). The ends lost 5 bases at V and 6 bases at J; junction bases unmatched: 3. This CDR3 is CASRWTGGDGYTF. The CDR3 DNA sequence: TGTGCCAGCAGATGGACAGGGGGCGATGGCTACACCTTC.

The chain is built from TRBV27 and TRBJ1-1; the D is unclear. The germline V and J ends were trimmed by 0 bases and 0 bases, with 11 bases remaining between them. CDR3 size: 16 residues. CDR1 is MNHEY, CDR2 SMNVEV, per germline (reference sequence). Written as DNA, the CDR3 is TGTGCCAGCAGTTTATCGCAGGCCTGGGTGAACACTGAAGCTTTCTTT. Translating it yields CASSLSQAWVNTEAFF.